A selection of T cell receptor beta chains follows, all from one sample in a study of blood T cell repertoires in COVID-19. This table comes from immunoSEQ multiplex PCR, and its TCRdb copy is limited to in-frame clones, with some not included. The sample has about 190,000 clones, 65% to 85% seen once. The sequencing sample was made of PBMCs or T cells enriched from blood (not recorded which). These TCRs come from a woman aged 25 to 39 who had recovered from COVID-19. CDR3s include the opening cysteine and the closing phenylalanine or tryptophan. A D gene is named only where the DNA matches it firmly. Rows may omit the clone size; those that give it use once, few, many or a size class.

size	D	V	J	CDR3	DNA
-	-	TRBV7-6	TRBJ2-1	CASSSGGPYNEQFF	TGTGCCAGCAGCTCGGGGGGCCCCTACAATGAGCAGTTCTTC
-	TRBD2	TRBV27	TRBJ2-3	CASSPIGGGDTQYF	TGTGCCAGCAGTCCAATCGGCGGGGGGGATACGCAGTATTTT
-	TRBD2	TRBV28	TRBJ2-1	CASSLGGAGGYNEQFF	TGTGCCAGCAGTTTAGGGGGAGCGGGAGGCTACAATGAGCAGTTCTTC
few	TRBD2	TRBV9	TRBJ2-3	CASSVWTSGSDTQYF	TGTGCCAGCAGCGTCTGGACTAGCGGGTCAGATACGCAGTATTTT
few	TRBD2	TRBV3-1/TRBV3-2	TRBJ2-3	CASSLGLESQYF	TGTGCCAGCAGCCTAGGACTAGAATCGCAGTATTTT
-	-	TRBV10-1	TRBJ2-3	CASSDGGASTDTQYF	TGCGCCAGCAGTGACGGGGGTGCTAGCACAGATACGCAGTATTTT
-	-	TRBV4-1	TRBJ2-3	CASSPSTSSTDTQYF	TGCGCCAGCAGCCCCTCTACCTCTAGCACAGATACGCAGTATTTT
-	-	TRBV5-1	TRBJ2-2	CASSFGGNTGELFF	TGCGCCAGCAGCTTCGGAGGAAACACCGGGGAGCTGTTTTTT
once	-	TRBV10-1	TRBJ2-7	CASRLHRSLLYF	TGCGCCAGCAGACTTCACAGGTCTCTGCTGTACTTC
-	-	TRBV5-1	TRBJ1-2	CASSLPGYGYTF	TGCGCCAGCAGCTTACCAGGGTATGGCTACACCTTC
-	TRBD1	TRBV7-2	TRBJ2-4	CASSLTTRGRFNF	TGTGCCAGCAGCTTAACCACCAGGGGGCGCTTTAACTTC
-	TRBD2	TRBV7-9	TRBJ2-1	CASSPGAAGDRYNEQFF	TGTGCCAGCAGCCCCGGGGCAGCGGGAGACCGATACAATGAGCAGTTCTTC
-	TRBD2	TRBV10-3	TRBJ2-1	CAISAGGPSYNEQFF	TGTGCCATCAGTGCGGGAGGCCCATCCTACAATGAGCAGTTCTTC
-	TRBD2	TRBV28	TRBJ2-3	CASSKLAGGDTQYF	TGTGCCAGCAGTAAACTAGCGGGAGGAGATACGCAGTATTTT
-	TRBD1	TRBV27	TRBJ2-2	CASRPGTGVFSGELFF	TGTGCCAGCAGACCGGGGACAGGGGTTTTCTCCGGGGAGCTGTTTTTT
-	-	TRBV28	TRBJ2-7	CASISSRGEQYF	TGTGCCAGCATATCCTCCCGGGGGGAGCAGTACTTC
-	TRBD2	TRBV11-3	TRBJ2-1	CASSWASGSGDEQFF	TGTGCCAGCAGCTGGGCTAGCGGGTCGGGTGATGAGCAGTTCTTC
-	-	TRBV28	TRBJ1-4	CASSNQGLRDEKLFF	TGTGCCAGCAGTAACCAGGGGTTACGGGATGAAAAACTGTTTTTT
-	TRBD1	TRBV29-1	TRBJ2-6	CSVGTGLLGANVLTF	TGCAGCGTTGGGACAGGGCTTTTAGGGGCCAACGTCCTGACTTTC
-	-	TRBV5-4	TRBJ1-1	CASSLGSKPPNTEAFF	TGTGCCAGCAGCTTGGGGAGCAAACCTCCCAACACTGAAGCTTTCTTT
-	-	TRBV6-2/TRBV6-3	TRBJ2-1	CASSSAGPYINEQFF	TGTGCCAGCAGTTCAGCGGGCCCCTACATCAATGAGCAGTTCTTC
-	-	TRBV6-5	TRBJ2-1	CASSYSRDNEQFF	TGTGCCAGCAGTTACTCCCGGGACAATGAGCAGTTCTTC
-	-	TRBV6-2/TRBV6-3	TRBJ1-6	CASSYSRGSSYNSPLHF	TGTGCCAGCAGTTACTCGAGAGGGTCCTCCTATAATTCACCCCTCCACTTT
-	-	TRBV7-3	TRBJ2-7	CASSHTGYEQYF	TGTGCCAGCAGCCACACAGGGTACGAGCAGTACTTC
-	TRBD1	TRBV4-2	TRBJ1-4	CASSSGDRGPMGEKLFF	TGTGCCAGCAGCTCCGGGGACAGGGGCCCTATGGGGGAAAAACTGTTTTTT
-	-	TRBV6-6	TRBJ2-7	CASISWAGAYEQYF	TGTGCCAGCATTTCCTGGGCAGGCGCCTACGAGCAGTACTTC
-	TRBD2	TRBV7-7	TRBJ2-1	CASSPRGEGTYNEQFF	TGTGCTAGCAGCCCCCGGGGGGAGGGCACCTACAATGAGCAGTTCTTC
-	-	TRBV6-6	TRBJ1-2	CASSVGGGYTF	TGTGCCAGCAGTGTTGGCGGGGGCTACACCTTC
-	-	TRBV28	TRBJ2-7	CASSLAGPYEQYF	TGTGCCAGCAGTTTGGCGGGGCCCTACGAGCAGTACTTC
-	TRBD2	TRBV9	TRBJ2-3	CASSVEGRGIRSTDTQYF	TGTGCCAGCAGCGTAGAGGGGAGGGGAATTCGGAGCACAGATACGCAGTATTTT
-	TRBD1	TRBV27	TRBJ1-6	CASSIASGTGVSPLHF	TGTGCCAGCAGTATAGCCTCCGGGACAGGGGTGTCACCCCTCCACTTT
-	TRBD1	TRBV28	TRBJ1-3	CASSQRQGAPGNTIYF	TGTGCCAGCAGTCAAAGACAGGGGGCGCCTGGAAACACCATATATTTT